These 10 T cell receptor beta chains came from one sample sequenced in a study of blood T cell repertoires in COVID-19. Repertoires were generated with immunoSEQ multiplex PCR, while TCRdb's copy carries only in-frame clones and drops some. The top ten clones hold about 11% of a sample with around 160,000 clones, 81% of them seen once. The sample comprised peripheral blood. The receptors were sampled from a man aged 55-75 years with active or convalescent COVID-19.

The rearrangement links TRBV10-3 to TRBJ2-7; D remains unclear. The CDR3 loop spans 13 amino acids. V shed 0 bases and J shed 5 bases, with 8 bases lying between them. Per germline, CDR1 ENHRY and CDR2 SYGVKD. The CDR3 loop is CAISESFEDEQYF. The CDR3 nucleotides read TGTGCCATCAGTGAGTCGTTTGAGGACGAGCAGTACTTC.

The chain uses TRBV7-9 and TRBJ1-1, with a possible D match to TRBD1 (5 bases). V was pared by 1 base and J by 1 base, with 10 bases between. The CDR3 length is 15 residues. Germline V gene lookup returns CDR1 SEHNR and CDR2 FQNEAQ (reference sequence). For the CDR3, the DNA is TGTGCCAGCAGCTTAGTAGGTGGGGCGAACACTGAAGCTTTCTTT. Translated, it gives CASSLVGGANTEAFF.

This chain connects TRBV6-5 to TRBJ1-1; 9 bases match TRBD1. Per the germline V gene, CDR1 is MNHEY and CDR2 is SVGAGI. The CDR3 sequence is 14 residues long. The trim removed 8 bases at V and 3 bases at J, leaving 7 bases unmatched. CDR3 amino acids: CASRRTGADTEAFF. The CDR3 nucleotides read TGTGCCAGCCGTCGGACAGGGGCAGACACTGAAGCTTTCTTT.

The chain links TRBV28 to TRBJ1-5, with D hard to call. The CDR3 has 18 residues. CDR1 and CDR2 from the germline V gene are MDHEN and SYDVKM. The V end was cut by 3 bases, the J end by 1 base, with 19 bases between. CDR3 residues: CASSFPTPRERSNQPQHF. The CDR3 nucleotides read TGTGCCAGCAGTTTCCCCACCCCGCGGGAAAGGAGCAATCAGCCCCAGCATTTT.

The chain combines TRBV19 with TRBJ1-5, with D tentatively TRBD1 (5 bases). V lost 8 bases and J lost 5, with 13 bases in between. The CDR3 contains 13 residues. Per the germline V gene, CDR1 is LNHDA and CDR2 is SQIVND (reference sequence). The CDR3, as DNA: TGTGCCAGTGCCGGGACGGGGGATCAGCCCCAGCATTTT. Its translation is CASAGTGDQPQHF. Combining the CDR3 with reference TRBV19 and TRBJ1-5 gives the whole variable domain DGGITQSPKYLFRKEGQNVTLSCEQNLNHDAMYWYRQDPGQGLRLIYYSQIVNDFQKGDIAEGYSVSREKKESFPLTVTSAQKNPTAFYLCASAGTGDQPQHFGDGTRLSIL.

CDR3 region: CASSLNGENTEAFF. In DNA, the CDR3 is TGCGCCAGCAGCTTGAACGGGGAGAACACTGAAGCTTTCTTT. The chain combines TRBV5-1 with TRBJ1-1; no clear D gene. CDR1 and CDR2 from the germline V gene are SGHRS and YFSETQ. Trimming removed 1 base at V and 1 base at J, with 8 bases between. The CDR3 extends over 14 amino acids.

This chain connects TRBV14 to TRBJ1-5; 8 bases agree with TRBD1. This CDR3 has 14 residues. The V gene's germline CDR1 is SGHDN and CDR2 FVKESK. With 4 bases clipped from V and 3 bases from J, the junction kept 2 bases outside the gene matches. CDR3 region: CASSRTGNNQPQHF. DNA of the CDR3: TGTGCCAGCAGCCGGACAGGGAACAATCAGCCCCAGCATTTT. The full variable domain, rest sourced from reference TRBV14 and TRBJ1-5, is EAGVTQFPSHSVIEKGQTVTLRCDPISGHDNLYWYRRVMGKEIKFLLHFVKESKQDESGMPNNRFLAERTGGTYSTLKVQPAELEDSGVYFCASSRTGNNQPQHFGDGTRLSIL.

The chain uses TRBV3-1 (or the pseudogene TRBV3-2) and TRBJ2-3, with 7 bases that match TRBD1. J was trimmed by 2 bases and V by 2 bases; bases with no gene match: 10. CDR1 LGHDT and CDR2 YNNKEL come from the germline V gene (reference sequence). CDR3 length: 17 residues. CDR3 coding DNA: TGTGCCAGCAGCCAACGGATTAGGGGGCTTTTCACAGATACGCAGTATTTT. The encoded protein is CASSQRIRGLFTDTQYF.

The rearrangement uses TRBV6-5 and TRBJ2-5, with D maybe TRBD2 (6 bases). With 8 bases removed from V and 5 bases from J, the gap between germline ends came to 18 bases. CDR3 size: 14 residues. The germline gives CDR1 MNHEY, CDR2 SVGAGI. CDR3 loop: CASSKRRGLETQYF. The CDR3 DNA follows: TGTGCCAGCTCCAAGCGGCGGGGTCTTGAGACCCAGTACTTC.

The rearrangement joins TRBV6-5 to TRBJ1-5, with D hard to call. V lost 6 bases to trimming and J lost 0 bases, with 12 bases between them. The CDR3 is made up of 15 amino acids. Germline assignment: CDR1 MNHEY and CDR2 SVGAGI. CDR3 in amino acids: CASSANRYSNQPQHF. Written as DNA, the CDR3 is TGTGCCAGCAGCGCCAATAGATATAGCAATCAGCCCCAGCATTTT.